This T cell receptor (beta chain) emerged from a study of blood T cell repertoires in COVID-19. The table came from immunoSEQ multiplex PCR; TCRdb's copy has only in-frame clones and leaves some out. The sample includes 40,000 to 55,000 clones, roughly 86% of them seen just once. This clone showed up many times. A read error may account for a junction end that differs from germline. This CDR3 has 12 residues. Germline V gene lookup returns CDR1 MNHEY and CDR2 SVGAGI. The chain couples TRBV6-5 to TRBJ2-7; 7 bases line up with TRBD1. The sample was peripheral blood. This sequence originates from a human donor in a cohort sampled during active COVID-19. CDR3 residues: CASSYSGGQVFF. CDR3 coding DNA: TGTGCCAGCAGTTACTCTGGAGGACAGGTTTTTTTC.